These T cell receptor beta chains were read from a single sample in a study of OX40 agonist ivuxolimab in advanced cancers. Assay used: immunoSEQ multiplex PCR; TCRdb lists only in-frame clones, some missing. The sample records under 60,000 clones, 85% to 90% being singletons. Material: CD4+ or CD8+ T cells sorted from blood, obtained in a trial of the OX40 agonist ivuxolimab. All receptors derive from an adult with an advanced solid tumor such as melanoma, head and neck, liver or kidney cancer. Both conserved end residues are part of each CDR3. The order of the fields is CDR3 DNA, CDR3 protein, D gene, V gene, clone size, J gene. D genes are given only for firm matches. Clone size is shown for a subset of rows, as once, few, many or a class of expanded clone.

TGTGCCAGCAGCGCCGGGACAATTAGCACAGATACGCAGTATTTT,CASSAGTISTDTQYF,NA,TRBV9,NA,TRBJ2-3
TGTGCCAGCTCACTAGGCACACAAGAGACCCAGTACTTC,CASSLGTQETQYF,NA,TRBV18,NA,TRBJ2-5
TGTGCCAGCTACCATAGCGGGGGGGCGTCCGGGGAGCTGTTTTTT,CASYHSGGASGELFF,TRBD2,TRBV7-8,NA,TRBJ2-2
TGTGCCAGCAGTTACTTTCGTCCGGAGACCTATGGCTACACCTTC,CASSYFRPETYGYTF,NA,TRBV6-5,NA,TRBJ1-2
TGTGCCAGCACCCAAGGGGGGTTTTCCGGCACTGAAGCTTTCTTT,CASTQGGFSGTEAFF,NA,TRBV6-5,NA,TRBJ1-1
TGTGCCAGCAGCTCGACAGGGACTAACTATGGCTACACCTTC,CASSSTGTNYGYTF,TRBD1,TRBV7-9,NA,TRBJ1-2
TGTGCCAGCAGCGACGGACAGGACGAAAACTCTAACTATGGCTACACCTTC,CASSDGQDENSNYGYTF,TRBD1,TRBV9,NA,TRBJ1-2
TGTGCCAGCAGCCCTCTAGCTGCCTACAATGAGCAGTTCTTC,CASSPLAAYNEQFF,NA,TRBV6-6,NA,TRBJ2-1
TGTGCCAGCAGTTTCACTGGGACTAGCACAGATACGCAGTATTTT,CASSFTGTSTDTQYF,NA,TRBV6-5,few,TRBJ2-3
TGTGCCAGCAGTGTGGGACTATCCTACAATGAGCAGTTCTTC,CASSVGLSYNEQFF,TRBD2,TRBV2,NA,TRBJ2-1
TGTGCCAGCAGTTCCCCTCAGGGGGTCGTCCACGAGCAGTACTTC,CASSSPQGVVHEQYF,TRBD1,TRBV2,NA,TRBJ2-7
TGTGCCAGTAGTATAGAACTCCGCTCCTACAATGAGCAGTTCTTC,CASSIELRSYNEQFF,NA,TRBV19,NA,TRBJ2-1
TGTGCCAGCAGCTCAACAGGGGAGGGCGGCCCCCAGCATTTT,CASSSTGEGGPQHF,TRBD1,TRBV7-9,NA,TRBJ1-5